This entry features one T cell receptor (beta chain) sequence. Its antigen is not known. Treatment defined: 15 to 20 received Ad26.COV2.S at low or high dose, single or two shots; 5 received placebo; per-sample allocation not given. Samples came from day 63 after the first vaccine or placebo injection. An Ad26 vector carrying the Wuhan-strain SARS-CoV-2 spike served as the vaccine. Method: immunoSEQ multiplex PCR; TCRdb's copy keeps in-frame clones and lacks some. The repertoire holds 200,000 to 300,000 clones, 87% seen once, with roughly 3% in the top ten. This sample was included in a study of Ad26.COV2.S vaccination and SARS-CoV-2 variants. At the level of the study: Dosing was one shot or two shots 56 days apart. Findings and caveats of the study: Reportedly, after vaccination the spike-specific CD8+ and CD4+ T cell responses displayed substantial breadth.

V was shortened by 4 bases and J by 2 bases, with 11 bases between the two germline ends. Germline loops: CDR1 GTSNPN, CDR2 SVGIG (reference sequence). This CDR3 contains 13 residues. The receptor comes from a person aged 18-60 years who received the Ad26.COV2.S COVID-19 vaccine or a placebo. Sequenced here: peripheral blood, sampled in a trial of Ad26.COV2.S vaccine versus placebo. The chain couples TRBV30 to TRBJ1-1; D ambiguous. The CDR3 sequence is CAWTFGGNTEAFF. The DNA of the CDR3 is TGTGCCTGGACATTCGGCGGAAACACTGAAGCTTTCTTT.